The 5 T cell receptor beta chains reported below all come from one sample, sequenced in a study of identical twins. TCRdb fed the 5' RACE reads into MiXCR, producing one record per CDR3 protein. The sample has over 550,000 distinct CDR3 sequences, roughly 7.1% seen once; the top ten hold 1.5% to 2%. The sample was also linked to a second study, of yellow fever vaccine responses in identical twins.

The sequencing sample was made of PBMCs. These receptors all stem from a young woman in good health.

This clonotype has just a few counts. The chain recombines TRBV15 with TRBJ2-3, with D unclear. Germline lookup yields CDR1 LNHNV and CDR2 YYDKDF (reference sequence). The CDR3 consists of 16 residues. Trimming removed 3 bases from V and 0 bases from J, with 13 bases in between. The CDR3 region is CATSSIGRASTDTQYF. Here the CDR3 DNA reads TGTGCCACCAGCAGCATAGGACGGGCCAGCACAGATACGCAGTATTTT.

The V call is TRBV20-1, the J call TRBJ1-5, with 7 bases fitting TRBD1. Trimming removed 0 bases from V and 7 bases from J; junction bases left unmatched: 6. The CDR3 sequence is 14 residues long. Germline CDR1 is DFQATT and CDR2 is SNEGSKA (reference sequence). The CDR3 DNA follows: TGCAGTGCTAGAGATGGCAGGGGGGGACAGCCCCAGCATTTT. Encoded protein: CSARDGRGGQPQHF.

The table lists this clonotype with a few counts. The chain couples TRBV12-3 or TRBV12-4 to TRBJ1-1; tentative D call: TRBD1 (5 bases). The CDR3 extends over 14 amino acids. Deletions cut 6 bases from V and 3 bases from J, with 14 bases between. For the CDR3, the DNA is TGTGCCAGCAGAACCCGGGGGTTCGACACTGAAGCTTTCTTT. The encoded protein is CASRTRGFDTEAFF.

The chain is built from TRBV14 and TRBJ1-6, with D possibly matching TRBD1 (5 bases). Deletions cut 3 bases from V and 6 bases from J, with 12 bases between. This CDR3 has 15 amino acids. Germline V gene sequence: CDR1 SGHDN, CDR2 FVKESK. The CDR3 DNA is TGTGCCAGCAGCCAGCAGGGAACACTTAATTCACCCCTCCACTTT. Its translation is CASSQQGTLNSPLHF.

This clonotype has a handful of counts. This chain connects TRBV25-1 to TRBJ2-2; either TRBD1 or TRBD2 may fit D (5 bases each). The CDR3 is 14 residues long. V was pared by 0 bases and J by 4 bases, with 6 bases between. Germline V lookup: CDR1 MGHDK, CDR2 SYGVNS. The CDR3 DNA reads TGTGCCAGCAGTGAATACGGGACCACCGGGGAGCTGTTTTTT. It codes for CASSEYGTTGELFF. The full variable domain, with the rest looked up from reference TRBV25-1 and TRBJ2-2, is EADIYQTPRYLVIGTGKKITLECSQTMGHDKMYWYQQDPGMELHLIHYSYGVNSTEKGDLSSESTVSRIRTEHFPLTLESARPSHTSQYLCASSEYGTTGELFFGEGSRLTVL.